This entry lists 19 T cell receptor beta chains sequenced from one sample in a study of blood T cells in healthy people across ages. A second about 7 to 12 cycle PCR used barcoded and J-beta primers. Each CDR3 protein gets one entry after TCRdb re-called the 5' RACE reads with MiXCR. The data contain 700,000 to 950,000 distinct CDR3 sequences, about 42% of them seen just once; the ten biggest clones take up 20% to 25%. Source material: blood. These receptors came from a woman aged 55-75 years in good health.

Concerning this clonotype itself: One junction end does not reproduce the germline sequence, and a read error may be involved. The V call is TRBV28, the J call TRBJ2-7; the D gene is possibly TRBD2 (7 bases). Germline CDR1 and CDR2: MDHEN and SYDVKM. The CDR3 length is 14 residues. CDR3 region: CASSSGGGSYGQYF. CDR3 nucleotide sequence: TGTGCCAGCAGCAGTGGCGGGGGCTCCTACGGGCAGTACTTC.

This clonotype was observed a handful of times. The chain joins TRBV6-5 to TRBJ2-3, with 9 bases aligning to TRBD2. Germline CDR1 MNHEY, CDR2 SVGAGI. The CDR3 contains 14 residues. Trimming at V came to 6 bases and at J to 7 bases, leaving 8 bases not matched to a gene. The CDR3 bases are TGTGCCAGCAGCGCCGGGACTAGCATAAATACGCAGTATTTT. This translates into CASSAGTSINTQYF.

DNA for the CDR3: TGTGCCATCGGGGGGCTGACTAAGCCTAGCGAGCAGTACTTC. The encoded protein is CAIGGLTKPSEQYF. The chain is built from TRBV10-3 and TRBJ2-7; D might be TRBD1 or TRBD2, each matching 6 bases. This CDR3 spans 14 amino acids. With 8 bases removed from V and 6 bases from J, the gap between germline ends came to 20 bases. Germline V gene data show CDR1 as ENHRY and CDR2 as SYGVKD.

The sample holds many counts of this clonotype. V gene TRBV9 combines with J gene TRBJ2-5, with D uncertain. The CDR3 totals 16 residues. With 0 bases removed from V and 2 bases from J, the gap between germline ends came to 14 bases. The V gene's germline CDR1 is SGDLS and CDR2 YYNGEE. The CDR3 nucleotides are TGTGCCAGCAGCGTAGCTCCGGACCGTCCACAAGAGACCCAGTACTTC. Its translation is CASSVAPDRPQETQYF.

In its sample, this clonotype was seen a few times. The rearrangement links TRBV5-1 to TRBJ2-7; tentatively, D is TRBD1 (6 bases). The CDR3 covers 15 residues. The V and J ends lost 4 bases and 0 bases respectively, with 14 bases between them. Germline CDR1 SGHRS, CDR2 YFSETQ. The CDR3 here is CASSIGQKSSYEQYF. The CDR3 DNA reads TGCGCCAGCAGCATAGGACAGAAGAGCTCCTACGAGCAGTACTTC.

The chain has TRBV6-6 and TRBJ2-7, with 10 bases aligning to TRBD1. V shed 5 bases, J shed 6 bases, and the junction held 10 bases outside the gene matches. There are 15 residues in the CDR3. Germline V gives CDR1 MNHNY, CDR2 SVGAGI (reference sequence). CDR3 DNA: TGTGCCAGCAGTCCGGCCCGGGACAGGGGCGTCGAGCAGTACTTC. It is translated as CASSPARDRGVEQYF.

The CDR3 loop is CSASPGWGYRNEQFF. In DNA, the CDR3 is TGCAGTGCTAGCCCCGGATGGGGGTATCGCAATGAGCAGTTCTTC. This sequence joins TRBV20-1 and TRBJ2-1, with D possibly being TRBD1 or TRBD2 (5 bases each). The V gene lost 3 bases and the J gene lost 6 bases, with 18 bases spanning the gap. The CDR3 runs to 15 residues. Germline V lookup: CDR1 DFQATT, CDR2 SNEGSKA (reference sequence).

CDR3: CASSEVVAGWNEQYF. The CDR3 coding sequence is TGTGCCAGCAGTGAAGTTGTGGCAGGGTGGAACGAGCAGTACTTC. V is TRBV6-1 and J is TRBJ2-7; maybe TRBD1 (5 bases). Trimming cost V 1 base and J 5 bases, with 15 bases left between them. From germline, CDR1 is MNHNS and CDR2 SASEGT. The CDR3 runs to 15 residues.

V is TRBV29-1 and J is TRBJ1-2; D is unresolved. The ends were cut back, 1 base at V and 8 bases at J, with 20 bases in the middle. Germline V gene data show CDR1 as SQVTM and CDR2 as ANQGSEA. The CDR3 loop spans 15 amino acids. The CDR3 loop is CSVEGADRQLYGYTF. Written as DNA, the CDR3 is TGCAGCGTTGAAGGAGCGGACCGCCAATTGTACGGCTACACCTTC.

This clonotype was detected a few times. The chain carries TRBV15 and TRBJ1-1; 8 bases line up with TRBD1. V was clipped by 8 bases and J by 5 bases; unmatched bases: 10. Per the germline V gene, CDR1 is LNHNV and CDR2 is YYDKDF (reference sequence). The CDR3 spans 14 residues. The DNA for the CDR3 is TGTGCCACCGGGGGGGACAGGTTGGGAACTGAAGCTTTCTTT. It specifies CATGGDRLGTEAFF.

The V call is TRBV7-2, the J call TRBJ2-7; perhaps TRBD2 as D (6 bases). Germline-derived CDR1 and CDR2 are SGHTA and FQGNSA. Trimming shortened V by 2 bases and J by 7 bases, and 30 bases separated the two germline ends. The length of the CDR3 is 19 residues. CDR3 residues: CASSLRGRPTISSYNEQYF. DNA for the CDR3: TGTGCCAGCAGCTTACGAGGGAGGCCGACGATTAGCTCCTACAATGAGCAGTACTTC.

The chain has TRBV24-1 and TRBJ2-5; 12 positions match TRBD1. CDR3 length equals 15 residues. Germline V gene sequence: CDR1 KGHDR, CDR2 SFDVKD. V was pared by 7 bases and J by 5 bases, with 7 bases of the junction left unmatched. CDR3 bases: TGTGCCACCAGCCCGGGACAGGGGGCGGAGGAGACCCAGTACTTC. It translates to CATSPGQGAEETQYF.

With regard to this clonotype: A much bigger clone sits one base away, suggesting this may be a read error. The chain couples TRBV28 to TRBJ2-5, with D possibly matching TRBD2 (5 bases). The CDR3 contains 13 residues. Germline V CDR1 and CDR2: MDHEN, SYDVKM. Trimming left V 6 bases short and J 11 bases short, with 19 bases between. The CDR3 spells CASSPDYRDEQYF. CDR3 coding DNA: TGTGCCAGCAGCCCCGACTACCGGGATGAGCAGTACTTC. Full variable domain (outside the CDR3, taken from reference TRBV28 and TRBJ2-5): DVKVTQSSRYLVKRTGEKVFLECVQDMDHENMFWYRQDPGLGLRLIYFSYDVKMKEKGDIPEGYSVSREKKERFSLILESASTNQTSMYLCASSPDYRDEQYFGPGTRLLVL.

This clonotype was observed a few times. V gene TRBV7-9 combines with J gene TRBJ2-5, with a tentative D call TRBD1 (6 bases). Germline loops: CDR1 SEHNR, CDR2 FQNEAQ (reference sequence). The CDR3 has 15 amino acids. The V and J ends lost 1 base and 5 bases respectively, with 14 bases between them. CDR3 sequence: CASSLGPVGAETQYF. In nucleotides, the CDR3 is TGTGCCAGCAGCTTAGGACCCGTGGGGGCGGAGACCCAGTACTTC.

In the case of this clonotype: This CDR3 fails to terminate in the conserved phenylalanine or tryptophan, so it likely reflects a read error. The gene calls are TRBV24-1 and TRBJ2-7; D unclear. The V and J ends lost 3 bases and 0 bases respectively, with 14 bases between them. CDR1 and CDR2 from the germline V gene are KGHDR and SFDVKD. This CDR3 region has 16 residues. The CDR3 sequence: CATSDTDGRNSYEQYS. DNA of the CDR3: TGTGCCACCAGTGATACTGACGGGCGGAACTCCTACGAGCAGTACTCC.

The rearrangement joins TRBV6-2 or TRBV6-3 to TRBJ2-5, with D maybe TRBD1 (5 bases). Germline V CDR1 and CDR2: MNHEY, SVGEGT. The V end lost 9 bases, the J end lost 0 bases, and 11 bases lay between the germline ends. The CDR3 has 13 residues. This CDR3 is CASTKDNQETQYF. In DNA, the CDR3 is TGTGCCAGTACCAAGGACAACCAAGAGACCCAGTACTTC.

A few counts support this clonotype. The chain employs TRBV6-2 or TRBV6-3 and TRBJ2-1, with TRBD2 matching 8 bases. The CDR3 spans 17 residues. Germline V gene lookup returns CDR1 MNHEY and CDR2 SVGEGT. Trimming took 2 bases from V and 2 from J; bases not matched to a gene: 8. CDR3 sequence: CASSYTSGSDPYNEQFF. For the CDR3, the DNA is TGTGCCAGCAGTTACACCAGCGGGAGTGACCCCTACAATGAGCAGTTCTTC.

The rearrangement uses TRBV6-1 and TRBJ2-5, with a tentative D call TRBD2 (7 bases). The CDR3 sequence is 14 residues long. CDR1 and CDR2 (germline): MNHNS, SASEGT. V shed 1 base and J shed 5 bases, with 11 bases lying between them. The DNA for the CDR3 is TGTGCCAGCAGTGAAGGGGGGGGCTGGGAGACCCAGTACTTC. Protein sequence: CASSEGGGWETQYF.

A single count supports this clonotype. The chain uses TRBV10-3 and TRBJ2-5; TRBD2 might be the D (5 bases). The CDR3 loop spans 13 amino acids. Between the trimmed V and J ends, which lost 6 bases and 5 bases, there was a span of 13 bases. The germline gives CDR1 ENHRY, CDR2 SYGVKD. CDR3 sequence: CAISAGSAETQYF. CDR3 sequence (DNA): TGTGCCATCAGCGCGGGTAGCGCGGAGACCCAGTACTTC.